This section outlines one T cell receptor beta chain sequence together with its context. What it binds is not known. The DNA is omitted, as the CDR3 cannot be located on it reliably, and the CDR3 follows TCRdb's listing. This sample stems from a study of T cells in Graves' hyperthyroidism and ophthalmopathy. Template material for amplifying TCR beta CDR3 regions consisted of RNA transcripts. TCR CDR3 underwent first-round RT-PCR with the HTBI primer set. TCRdb redid the calling of the multiplex PCR reads with MiXCR, one entry per CDR3 protein. Among hundreds of thousands of distinct CDR3 sequences listed, 45% were seen once. Study findings and constraints: Before onset, by a median of approximately 6.2 months, the model predicted ophthalmopathy.

Exclusion criteria comprised uncontrolled infection, other autoimmune disease, pregnancy or lactation. The CDR3 has 15 residues if both end residues are counted. Germline CDR1 SNHLY, CDR2 FYNNEI. Source material: peripheral blood or thyroid tissue (not recorded which). The TCR sequence derives from an adult man with Graves' disease, either hyperthyroidism or ophthalmopathy (not recorded which). The rearrangement links TRBV2 to TRBJ1-1; TRBD1, the table's D call, was not compared with the DNA. The CDR3 here is CACSARAGGGTEAFF.